This TCR beta chain came from a study of blood T cell repertoires in COVID-19. Whole-study context: Material from acute and convalescent COVID-19 was sourced from the United States, Italy and Spain. From T cells, B-cell-depleted T cells, or PBMCs came the material, which was cDNA or gDNA.

Authors' data handling: How many nucleated cells were present was estimated from reference gene primer amplification. The data were produced by immunoSEQ multiplex PCR, yet TCRdb's version contains in-frame clones alone and is incomplete. D and trimming come from the DNA, and the V and J calls and clone size come from that table. Of fewer than 250,000 clones listed, about 91% are singletons. This clone has only one observation. This receptor was identified in a man between 25 and 39 years old with acute or convalescent COVID-19. Source material: peripheral blood.

The CDR3 region is CASHSREDYGYTF. The CDR3 nucleotides read TGCGCCAGCCACTCCCGGGAGGACTATGGCTACACCTTC. The V gene is TRBV4-1, the J gene TRBJ1-2, with D unclear. The germline gives CDR1 MGHRA, CDR2 YSYEKL. V lost 8 bases, J lost 3 bases, and 13 bases lay in between. The CDR3 is made up of 13 amino acids.